This is a list of T cell receptor beta chains from one sample in a study of T-cell memory formation after mild COVID-19. Each CDR3 protein gets one entry after TCRdb re-called the 5' RACE reads with MiXCR. The sample records more than 250,000 distinct CDR3 sequences, around 15% being singletons. The material sequenced was PBMCs or a T cell subset sorted from them (not recorded which). The source is a man younger than 30 who had mild COVID-19 (a few samples of this study predate the infection). Cell type and time point are not known. Each CDR3 is given with its conserved first and last residue. The D gene is left open where the match is weak. Clone size appears in some rows only: once, few, many, or a class for an expanded clone.

v_gene	d_gene	abundance	j_gene	CDR3nt	CDR3aa
TRBV12-3/TRBV12-4	NA	many	TRBJ1-1	TGTGCCAGCAGTCGCCAGGGGATGAACACTGAAGCTTTCTTT	CASSRQGMNTEAFF
TRBV12-3/TRBV12-4	TRBD1	NA	TRBJ2-7	TGTGCCAGCAGTCCCGACCCGACAGGGACGAAGCAGTACTTC	CASSPDPTGTKQYF
TRBV3-1	TRBD2	NA	TRBJ2-1	TGTGCCAGCAGGCTTCTAGCGGGGGGCCCCGATGAGCAGTTCTTC	CASRLLAGGPDEQFF
TRBV7-6	TRBD1	few	TRBJ2-2	TGTGCCAGCCGCGACTTCAACAGGGGCACCGGGGAGCTGTTTTTT	CASRDFNRGTGELFF
TRBV6-5	NA	few	TRBJ2-3	TGTGCCAGCAGGGTGACAGATACAGATACGCAGTATTTT	CASRVTDTDTQYF
TRBV9	TRBD1	few	TRBJ2-4	TGTGCCAGCAGCGTAGGGGAGGGGACAGGGGACATTCAGTACTTC	CASSVGEGTGDIQYF
TRBV6-6	NA	NA	TRBJ2-2	TGTGCCAGCAGTTTTCTCCGGAACACCGGGGAGCTGTTTTTT	CASSFLRNTGELFF
TRBV6-5	NA	few	TRBJ2-1	TGTGCCAGCAGTCTTTGGGTAGGGGGGTTGGGGTACGAGCAGTTCTTC	CASSLWVGGLGYEQFF
TRBV30	NA	few	TRBJ2-2	TGTGCCTGGAGTGTTTCCACCGGGGAGCTGTTTTTT	CAWSVSTGELFF
TRBV3-1	NA	NA	TRBJ2-7	TGTGCCAGCAGCCGGGCATACGGCGGTGACTACGAGCAGTACTTC	CASSRAYGGDYEQYF
TRBV15	NA	few	TRBJ2-5	TGTGCCACCAGCAGAGATTCTTGGGAGACCCAGTACTTC	CATSRDSWETQYF
TRBV5-6	TRBD1	few	TRBJ2-7	TGTGCCAGCAGCTCACCTACTGGACAGGGGGCTCTCGAGCAGTACTTC	CASSSPTGQGALEQYF
TRBV11-1	NA	NA	TRBJ1-1	TGTGCCAGCAGCTGGGCGAGTGAAGCTTTCTTT	CASSWASEAFF
TRBV5-1	NA	few	TRBJ1-3	TGCGCCAGCAGGGACGGTTTCTCTGGAAACACCATATATTTT	CASRDGFSGNTIYF
TRBV12-3/TRBV12-4	NA	few	TRBJ1-4	TGTGCCAGCAGTTTAGCGCCGTCGGCGGTTGAAAAACTGTTTTTT	CASSLAPSAVEKLFF
TRBV21-1	NA	NA	TRBJ2-3	TGTGCCAGCAGCCAGACGTTGACAGGGATACGCACAGATACGCAGTATTTT	CASSQTLTGIRTDTQYF
TRBV4-1	NA	few	TRBJ2-3	TGCGCCAGCAGCCGAACGGGGGTCAGGGCAGATACGCAGTATTTT	CASSRTGVRADTQYF
TRBV7-9	NA	few	TRBJ1-1	TGTGCCAGCAGCTTAGTACGTCTGTCCCCCACTGAAGCTTTCTTT	CASSLVRLSPTEAFF
TRBV6-2/TRBV6-3	NA	NA	TRBJ1-2	TGTGCCAGCAGTCCCGGACAGCATGGTTATGGCTACACCTTC	CASSPGQHGYGYTF
TRBV9	NA	few	TRBJ2-2	TGTGCCAGCAGCGCCTCGCCGGTAGGGGCGGCCGGGGAGCTGTTTTTT	CASSASPVGAAGELFF
TRBV5-1	NA	NA	TRBJ1-2	TGCGCCAGCAGCTTGGGAGGCACCCGTGAAGATGGCTACACCTTC	CASSLGGTREDGYTF
TRBV12-3/TRBV12-4	NA	NA	TRBJ1-1	TGTGCCAGCAGCCGGGCCTCCTACGATGAAGCTTTCTTT	CASSRASYDEAFF
TRBV30	NA	few	TRBJ2-2	TGTGCCTGGAGGAGGGACTGGAACACCGGGGAGCTGTTTTTT	CAWRRDWNTGELFF
TRBV5-4	TRBD2	NA	TRBJ2-3	TGTGCCAGCAGCTTGACTAGCGGGGTCACAGATACGCAGTATTTT	CASSLTSGVTDTQYF
TRBV6-1	TRBD1	few	TRBJ1-2	TGTGCCAGCAGTCCACGGGACAGTATTAACTATGGCTACACCTTC	CASSPRDSINYGYTF
TRBV7-2	TRBD2	many	TRBJ2-7	TGTGCCAGCAGCAAAGGAGGGACTAGCGGCTCCTACGAGCAGTACTTC	CASSKGGTSGSYEQYF
TRBV10-3	NA	NA	TRBJ1-2	TGTGCCATCAGTGATGCCGGACGGTTTAGTCTGGGCGGTAATGAAGGCTACACCTTC	CAISDAGRFSLGGNEGYTF
TRBV7-8	TRBD1	few	TRBJ2-5	TGTGCCAGCAGCGACTCCTGGGGACAGGGGGCGTCAGGGACCCAGTACTTC	CASSDSWGQGASGTQYF
TRBV23-1	TRBD1	many	TRBJ2-3	TGCGCCAGCAGTCAGGACAGGGCAGATACGCAGTATTTT	CASSQDRADTQYF
TRBV29-1	NA	few	TRBJ2-3	TGCAGCGTTGAAGAGGGCTCTACAGATACGCAGTATTTT	CSVEEGSTDTQYF
TRBV4-3	TRBD2	few	TRBJ2-5	TGCGCCAGCAGCCAAGAACGAGCGGGGGCGGTCCAAGAGACCCAGTACTTC	CASSQERAGAVQETQYF
TRBV7-9	TRBD1	NA	TRBJ1-1	TGTGCCAGCAGCGATGACAGGGGGAATCAAAAAGCTTTCTTT	CASSDDRGNQKAFF
TRBV5-1	TRBD1	few	TRBJ1-1	TGCGCCAGCAGCCAGGGTGGGACAGGGACTGAAGCTTTCTTT	CASSQGGTGTEAFF
TRBV6-5	NA	NA	TRBJ2-5	TGTGCCAGCAGTTACTCGTACACCGGTGCAGAGACCCAGTACTTC	CASSYSYTGAETQYF
TRBV6-2/TRBV6-3	NA	few	TRBJ1-1	TGTGCCAGCAGTTACCCCGTGGGTCACCGAGTTACTGAAGCTTTCTTT	CASSYPVGHRVTEAFF
TRBV12-3/TRBV12-4	NA	once	TRBJ2-3	TGTGCCAGCACCCTGGGGAGGGGGCGCCGGGAGGGTACGCAGTATTTT	CASTLGRGRREGTQYF
TRBV23-1	TRBD1	few	TRBJ2-7	TGCGCCAGCAGTCTCCGGGACAGGGACGCCTACGAGCAGTACTTC	CASSLRDRDAYEQYF
TRBV20-1	NA	once	TRBJ1-6	TGCAGTGCTAGTACGGGGGTCGGCAATTCACCCCTCCACTTT	CSASTGVGNSPLHF
TRBV10-3	TRBD1	few	TRBJ1-1	TGTGCCTTAACGACAGGGGTGAACACTGAAGCTTTCTTT	CALTTGVNTEAFF
TRBV4-1	NA	NA	TRBJ2-3	TGCGCCAGCAGCCCTTCCGCTAGCTCAGATACGCAGTATTTT	CASSPSASSDTQYF
TRBV5-6	TRBD2	few	TRBJ2-3	TGTGCCAGCAGCCCCCGACTAGCGGTGAGGGAGACTACGCAGTATTTT	CASSPRLAVRETTQYF
TRBV4-1	TRBD2	few	TRBJ2-5	TGCGCCAGCAGCTACGGACTAGCGGGGGGCCGATCCCAAGAGACCCAGTACTTC	CASSYGLAGGRSQETQYF
TRBV4-1	NA	NA	TRBJ2-5	TGCGCCAGCAGCCAATGGGCCCAGGCGGAGACCCAGTACTTC	CASSQWAQAETQYF
TRBV18	NA	NA	TRBJ1-1	TGTGCCAGCTCGGGATGGACAGCGAACACTGAAGCTTTCTTT	CASSGWTANTEAFF
TRBV2	NA	few	TRBJ2-6	TGTGCCAGCTTCCGACTAGCTGGGGCCAACGTCCTGACTTTC	CASFRLAGANVLTF
TRBV5-8	NA	few	TRBJ2-5	TGTGCCAGCAGCCCAACCGGACAGCAAGAGACCCAGTACTTC	CASSPTGQQETQYF
TRBV11-3	NA	few	TRBJ2-1	TGTGCCAGCAGCCAGGGCAGGGGCGATTACAATGAGCAGTTCTTC	CASSQGRGDYNEQFF